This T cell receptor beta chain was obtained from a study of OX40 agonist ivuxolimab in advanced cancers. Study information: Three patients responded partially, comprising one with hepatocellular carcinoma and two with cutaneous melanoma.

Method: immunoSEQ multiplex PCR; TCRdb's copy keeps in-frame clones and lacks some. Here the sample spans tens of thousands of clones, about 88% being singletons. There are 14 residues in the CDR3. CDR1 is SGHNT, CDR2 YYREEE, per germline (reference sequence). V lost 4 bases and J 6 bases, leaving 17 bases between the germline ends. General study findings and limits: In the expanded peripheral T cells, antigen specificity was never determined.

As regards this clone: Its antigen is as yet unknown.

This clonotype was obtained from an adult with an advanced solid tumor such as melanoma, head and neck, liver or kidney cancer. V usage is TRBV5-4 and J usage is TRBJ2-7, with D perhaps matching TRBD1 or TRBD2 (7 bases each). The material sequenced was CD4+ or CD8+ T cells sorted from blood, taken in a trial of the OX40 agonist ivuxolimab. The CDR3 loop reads CASSRAGQLSEQYF. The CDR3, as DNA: TGTGCCAGCAGCCGAGCGGGACAGCTCTCCGAGCAGTACTTC.